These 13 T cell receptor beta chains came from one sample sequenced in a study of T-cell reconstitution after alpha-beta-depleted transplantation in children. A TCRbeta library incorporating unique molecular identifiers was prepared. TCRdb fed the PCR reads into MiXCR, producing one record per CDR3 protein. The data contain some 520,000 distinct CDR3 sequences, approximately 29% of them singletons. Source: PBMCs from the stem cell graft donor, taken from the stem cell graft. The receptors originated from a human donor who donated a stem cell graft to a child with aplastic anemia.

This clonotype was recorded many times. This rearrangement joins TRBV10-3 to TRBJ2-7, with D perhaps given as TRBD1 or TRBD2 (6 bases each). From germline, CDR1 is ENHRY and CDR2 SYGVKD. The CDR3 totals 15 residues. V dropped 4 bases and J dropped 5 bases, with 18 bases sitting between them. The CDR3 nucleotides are TGTGCCATCAGTGCGCGGGGCAGGGGAGCGGACGAGCAGTACTTC. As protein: CAISARGRGADEQYF.

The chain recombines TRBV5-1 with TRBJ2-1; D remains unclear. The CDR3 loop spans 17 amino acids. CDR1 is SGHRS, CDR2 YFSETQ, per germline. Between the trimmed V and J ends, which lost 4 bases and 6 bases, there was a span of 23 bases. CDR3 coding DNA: TGCGCCAGCAGCCGAGAAAGTATACACTCGGCCTCCAATGAGCAGTTCTTC. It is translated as CASSRESIHSASNEQFF.

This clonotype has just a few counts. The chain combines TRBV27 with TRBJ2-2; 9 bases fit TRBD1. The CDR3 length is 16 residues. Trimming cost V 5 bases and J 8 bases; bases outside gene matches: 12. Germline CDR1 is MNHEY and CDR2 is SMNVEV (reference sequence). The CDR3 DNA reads TGTGCCAGCAGTGACCCGGGACAGGGCACTCGGGGGGAGCTGTTTTTT. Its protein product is CASSDPGQGTRGELFF.

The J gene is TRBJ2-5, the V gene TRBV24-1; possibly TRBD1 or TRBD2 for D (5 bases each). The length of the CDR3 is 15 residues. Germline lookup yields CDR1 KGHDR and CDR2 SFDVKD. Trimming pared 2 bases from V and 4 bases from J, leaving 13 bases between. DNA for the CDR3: TGTGCCACCAGTGATTCGACGAGGGGCGGAGAGACCCAGTACTTC. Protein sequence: CATSDSTRGGETQYF.

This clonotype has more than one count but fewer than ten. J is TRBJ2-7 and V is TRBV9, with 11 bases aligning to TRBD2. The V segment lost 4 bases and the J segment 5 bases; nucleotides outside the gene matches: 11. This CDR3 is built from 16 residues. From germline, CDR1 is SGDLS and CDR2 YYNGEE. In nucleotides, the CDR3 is TGTGCCAGCAGCCTGACCACTAGCGGGAGTGGTCACGAGCAGTACTTC. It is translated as CASSLTTSGSGHEQYF. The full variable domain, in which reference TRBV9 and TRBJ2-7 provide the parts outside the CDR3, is DSGVTQTPKHLITATGQRVTLRCSPRSGDLSVYWYQQSLDQGLQFLIQYYNGEERAKGNILERFSAQQFPDLHSELNLSSLELGDSALYFCASSLTTSGSGHEQYFGPGTRLTVT.

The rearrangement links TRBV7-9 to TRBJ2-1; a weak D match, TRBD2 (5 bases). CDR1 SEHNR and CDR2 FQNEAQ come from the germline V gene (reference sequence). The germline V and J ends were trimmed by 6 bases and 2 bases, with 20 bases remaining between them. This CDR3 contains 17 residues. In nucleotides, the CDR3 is TGTGCCAGCAGGGAAACTCCGGGAACCTCCCCCTACAATGAGCAGTTCTTC. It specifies CASRETPGTSPYNEQFF.

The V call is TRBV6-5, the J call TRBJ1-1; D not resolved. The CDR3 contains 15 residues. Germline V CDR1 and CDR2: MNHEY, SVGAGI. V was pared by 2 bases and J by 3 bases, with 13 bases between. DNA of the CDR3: TGTGCCAGCAGTTACCTCGCTAGGCGGGACACTGAAGCTTTCTTT. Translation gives CASSYLARRDTEAFF.

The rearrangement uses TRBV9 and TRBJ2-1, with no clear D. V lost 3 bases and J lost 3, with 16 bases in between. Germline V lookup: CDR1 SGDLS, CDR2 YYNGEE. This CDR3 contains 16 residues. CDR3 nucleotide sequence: TGTGCCAGCAGCGCAGACTCCAACGTTAACTACAATGAGCAGTTCTTC. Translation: CASSADSNVNYNEQFF.

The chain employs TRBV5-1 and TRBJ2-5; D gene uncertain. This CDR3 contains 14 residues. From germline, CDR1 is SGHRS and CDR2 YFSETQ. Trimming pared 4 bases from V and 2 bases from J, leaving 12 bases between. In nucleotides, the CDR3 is TGCGCCAGCAGCATCCAGGTATCACAAGAGACCCAGTACTTC. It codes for CASSIQVSQETQYF.

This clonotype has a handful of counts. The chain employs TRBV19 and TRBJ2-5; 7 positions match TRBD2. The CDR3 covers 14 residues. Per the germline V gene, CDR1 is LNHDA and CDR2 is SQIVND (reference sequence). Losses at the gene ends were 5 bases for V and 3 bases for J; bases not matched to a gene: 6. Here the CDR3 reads CASSHPSGKETQYF. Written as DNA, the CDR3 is TGTGCCAGTAGTCACCCTAGCGGAAAAGAGACCCAGTACTTC.

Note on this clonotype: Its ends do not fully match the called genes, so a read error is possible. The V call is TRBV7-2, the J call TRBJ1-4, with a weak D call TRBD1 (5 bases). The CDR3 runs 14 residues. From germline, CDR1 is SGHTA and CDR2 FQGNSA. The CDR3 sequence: CASSLGRGNEKLFF. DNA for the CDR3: TGTGCCAGCAGTTTAGGGAGGGGAAATGAAAAACTGTTTTTT.

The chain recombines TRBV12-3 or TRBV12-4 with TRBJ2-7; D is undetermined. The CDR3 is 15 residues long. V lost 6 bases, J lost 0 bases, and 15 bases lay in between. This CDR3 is CASRAPCASSYEQYV. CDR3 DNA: TGTGCCAGCAGGGCCCCTTGCGCGAGCTCCTACGAGCAGTACGTC.

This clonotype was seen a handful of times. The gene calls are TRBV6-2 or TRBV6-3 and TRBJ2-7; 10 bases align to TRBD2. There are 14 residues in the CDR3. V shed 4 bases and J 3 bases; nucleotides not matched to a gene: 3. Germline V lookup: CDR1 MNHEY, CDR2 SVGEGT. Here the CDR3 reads CASSSGTSVYEQYV. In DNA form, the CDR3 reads TGTGCCAGCAGTTCCGGGACTAGCGTCTACGAGCAGTACGTC.